The present T cell receptor beta chain was sequenced within a study of blood T cell repertoires in COVID-19 (TCRdb year 2020). Study-wide context: Samples covering the acute and convalescent phases of COVID-19 were provided by collaborators in the United States, Italy and Spain. The prospective study material was composed of cDNA or gDNA derived from T cells, B-cell-depleted T cells, or PBMCs. The dataset comprised deeply sampled blood TCRbeta repertoires from subjects exposed to, actively infected with, or recovered from COVID-19. The repertoires were released in a freely available public database meant as a resource for research on the immune response to SARS-CoV-2. Samples came from the ongoing ImmuneRACE study (first 160 participants) plus 1,254 subjects from 6 global collaborators. The sample metadata nearly always contained a de-identified subject ID, COVID-19 status, age in years and sex. Where HLA class I and class II types were available, the types were taken from metadata supplied by the sample provider, not from assay-based typing.

Based on the germline V gene, the CDR1 and CDR2 sequences are MDHEN and SYDVKM. Clipping removes 6 bases from V and 0 bases from J, with 12 as the unmatched junction base count. The CDR3 numbers 18 residues from cysteine through phenylalanine. Only the CDR3 portion is preserved as DNA: 54 bases, with reading frame beginning at the first base. What the research found in general, with its limitations: The quantity of clinical and demographic metadata differed by source and by participant and was supplied without curation.

The immunoSEQ Assay, a bias-controlled multiplex PCR, was used to amplify TCRbeta CDR3 regions from genomic DNA. Per the authors' processing: Within the assay, amplification of reference gene primers was used to estimate how many nucleated cells each sample contained. Sequence reads were collapsed and filtered to measure the absolute abundance of every unique TCRbeta CDR3 rearrangement. For each sample, productive Simpson clonality was calculated as the square root of Simpson's diversity index across productive rearrangements. TCRdb stores this immuneACCESS table with in-frame sequences only. Part of the clones is absent; in the studies checked, under half of the shortfall reflects unresolved V genes, and no reason is known for the rest. V and J calls and clone size follow that table, whereas D and trimming were derived from the DNA. Within this sample are around 100,000 clones, with roughly 88% of them counted one time only. The biggest ten clones account for 0.83% of the sample.

The collaborating institutions used their own protocols to collect whole blood in K2EDTA tubes. For TCRbeta analysis, collaborators shipped samples as frozen whole blood, isolated PBMCs, or DNA extracted from either of those sample types. Concerning this clone itself: The antigen it binds to is not known. No base quality values were provided; no much bigger clone lies one nucleotide off.

The receptor was isolated from a woman between 65 and 79 years old with acute or convalescent COVID-19. The sample taken for sequencing was peripheral blood. The chain employs TRBV28 and TRBJ1-4; 8 bases in the middle match TRBD1. The sequenced DNA: TGTGCCAGCAGACCCCGCAGGGGGCCCGTGTCAACTAATGAAAAACTGTTTTTT. This is translated as CASRPRRGPVSTNEKLFF.